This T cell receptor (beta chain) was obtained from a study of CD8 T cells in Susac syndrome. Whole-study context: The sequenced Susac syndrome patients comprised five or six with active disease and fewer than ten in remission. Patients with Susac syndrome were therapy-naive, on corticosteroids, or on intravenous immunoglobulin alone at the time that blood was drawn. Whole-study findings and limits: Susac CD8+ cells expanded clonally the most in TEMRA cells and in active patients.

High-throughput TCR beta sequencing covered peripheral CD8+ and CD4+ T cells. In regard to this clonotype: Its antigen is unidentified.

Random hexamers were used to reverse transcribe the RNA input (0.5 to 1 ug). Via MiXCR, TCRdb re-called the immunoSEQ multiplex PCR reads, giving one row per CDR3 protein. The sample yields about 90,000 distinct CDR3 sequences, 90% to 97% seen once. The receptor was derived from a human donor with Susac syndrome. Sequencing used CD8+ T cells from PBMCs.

In DNA form, the CDR3 reads TGTGCCAGTAGTCTCCCCCCGCGAGAGACCCAGTACTTC. As protein: CASSLPPRETQYF. The chain combines TRBV19 with TRBJ2-5; D is undetermined. Between the trimmed V and J ends, which lost 5 bases and 4 bases, there was a span of 11 bases. The length of the CDR3 is 13 residues. Per the germline V gene, CDR1 is LNHDA and CDR2 is SQIVND (reference sequence).